This is a list of T cell receptor beta chains from one sample in a study of beta chain features in type 1 diabetes. Here immunoSEQ multiplex PCR was the method, and the copy in TCRdb shows in-frame clones only, minus some. The profile covers about 700,000 clones, with around 15% appearing a single time and approximately 0.02% taken by the ten largest. Sequences were obtained from naive CD4+ T cells from blood. These receptors were collected from a man aged 18 to 29 with type 1 diabetes. Both conserved end residues are part of each CDR3.

TRBV6-5 | CASSYDRTGSTEAFF
TRBV6-6 | CASTPGGSSYNEQFF
TRBV7-9 | CASSLGQTGDIQYF
TRBV6-6 | CASSGGQGYGYTF
TRBV27 | CASSLTTNYGYTF
TRBV14 | CASSHLDWGETQYF
TRBV6-5 | CASTRDRNNEQFF
TRBV7-9 | CASSPGQGETEAFF
TRBV7-9 | CASSSGWGQETQYF
TRBV29-1 | CSVMTNEKLFF
TRBV7-8 | CASSLEQGFHNEQFF
TRBV19 | CASRDRGFSLVSPLHF
TRBV5-6 | CASSLRDRPYEQYF
TRBV9 | CASSVGQPNEKLFF